The T cell receptor beta chain under discussion was sequenced for a study of OX40 agonist ivuxolimab in advanced cancers. Across the whole study: The patients received ivuxolimab by intravenous route every 2 weeks at 0.01 to 10 mg/kg. Aged roughly 23 to 79 with a mean of around 60 years, they were about 78% male. The diagnoses of dose-escalation patients were hepatocellular carcinoma, melanoma, renal cell or head and neck cancer.

CDR1 and CDR2 (germline): ENHRY, SYGVKD. V lost 3 bases and J lost 8, with 10 bases in between. The CDR3 consists of 12 residues. Autoimmune disease history or systemic immunosuppression disqualified patients. Here immunoSEQ multiplex PCR was the method, and the copy in TCRdb shows in-frame clones only, minus some. The data contain fewer than 25,000 clones, roughly 71% of them singletons. The chain has TRBV10-3 and TRBJ1-2, with unresolved D. The origin of this receptor is an adult with an advanced solid tumor such as melanoma, head and neck, liver or kidney cancer. The input for sequencing was CD4+ or CD8+ T cells sorted from blood, taken in a trial of the OX40 agonist ivuxolimab. The CDR3 region has the DNA TGTGCCATCAGTGACCTACAGATGGGCTACACCTTC. Translation: CAISDLQMGYTF.